The 15 T cell receptor beta chains below all came from one sample that was sequenced in a study of Graves' ophthalmopathy and Graves' hyperthyroidism. RNA transcripts were the template, and TCR beta CDR3 regions were amplified from them. First-round RT-PCR employed HTBI primers, with a second-round multiplex PCR after it. TCRdb itself ran the multiplex PCR reads through MiXCR, one entry per CDR3 protein. Counted here are hundreds of thousands of distinct CDR3 sequences, 20% to 25% occurring once; the ten biggest clones make up around 3.1%. Material: peripheral blood. The receptors come from a woman between 18 and 29 years old with stable Graves' hyperthyroidism.

This clonotype was detected ten times or more. The chain uses TRBV2 and TRBJ1-2, with 7 positions matching TRBD1. This CDR3 region has 11 residues. CDR1 is SNHLY and CDR2 is FYNNEI in the germline V gene. V shed 11 bases and J 5 bases; nucleotides not matched to a gene: 5. CDR3 region: CARQGQYGYTF. CDR3 sequence (DNA): TGTGCCCGACAGGGACAGTATGGCTACACCTTC.

This clonotype occurred many times. This chain links TRBV12-3 or TRBV12-4 with TRBJ1-2, with 9 bases lining up with TRBD1. With V trimmed by 4 bases and J by 6 bases, 15 bases remained unmatched. This CDR3 contains 17 residues. The CDR3 DNA reads as TGTGCCAGCAGTTCCCCGGGACAGGGTCTTAGAAAGGATGGCTACACCTTC. Amino acid sequence: CASSSPGQGLRKDGYTF.

The chain employs TRBV19 and TRBJ1-2, with D unclear. CDR3 length: 15 amino acids. Trimming took 5 bases from V and 3 from J, leaving 16 bases between them. CDR1 LNHDA and CDR2 SQIVND come from the germline V gene (reference sequence). CDR3: CASSGGQGPDYGYTF. CDR3 DNA: TGTGCCAGTAGTGGTGGCCAAGGACCTGACTATGGCTACACCTTC.

This clonotype was recorded at least ten times. The rearrangement uses TRBV29-1 and TRBJ1-1, with no clear D. CDR1 is SQVTM, CDR2 ANQGSEA, per germline. V gave up 7 bases and J gave up 0 bases, with 12 bases separating them. This CDR3 contains 13 residues. CDR3 protein: CSAQEIMNTEAFF. CDR3 DNA sequence: TGCAGCGCTCAGGAGATTATGAACACTGAAGCTTTCTTT.

The chain employs TRBV7-9 and TRBJ2-5; either TRBD1 or TRBD2 may fit D (5 bases each). V dropped 1 base and J dropped 4 bases, with 16 bases sitting between them. The CDR3 is 16 residues long. Germline loops: CDR1 SEHNR, CDR2 FQNEAQ (reference sequence). CDR3 protein: CASSLVGQRKGETQYF. The CDR3 nucleotides read TGTGCCAGCAGCTTAGTGGGGCAGCGGAAAGGAGAGACCCAGTACTTC.

This clonotype was seen at least ten times. In DNA, the CDR3 is TGTGCCAGCAGCTCGGGAGTAGGTCCAGAGCAAGAGACCCAGTACTTC. This sequence encodes CASSSGVGPEQETQYF. The genes are TRBV5-4 and TRBJ2-5; D may be TRBD2 (6 bases). Germline-derived CDR1 and CDR2 are SGHNT and YYREEE (reference sequence). There are 16 residues in the CDR3. V lost 3 bases, J lost 2 bases, and 17 bases lay in between.

This clonotype has a count of ten or more. The chain links TRBV18 to TRBJ1-5; TRBD1 matches at 7 bases. The V segment lost 3 bases and the J segment 6 bases; nucleotides outside the gene matches: 5. Germline CDR1 is KGHSH and CDR2 is LQKENI. This CDR3 is 14 amino acids long. The CDR3 nucleotides read TGTGCCAGCTCACCCCAGGGGGTGGGTCAGCCCCAGCATTTT. It translates to CASSPQGVGQPQHF.

This clonotype was seen only once. At one end, the junction sequence differs from germline, possibly due to a read error. This chain uses TRBV12-3 or TRBV12-4 with TRBJ1-1; D is uncertain. The CDR3 is 14 amino acids. CDR3 sequence: CASSFLGANTEALF. The CDR3 nucleotides are TGTGCCAGCAGTTTTCTCGGCGCGAACACTGAAGCTCTCTTT.

This clonotype was found many times. This chain links TRBV7-2 with TRBJ2-7; 8 bases match TRBD2. The germline CDR1 and CDR2 sequences are SGHTA and FQGNSA. J lost 4 bases, V lost 5 bases, and 10 bases had no gene match. The CDR3 spans 15 residues. As DNA, the CDR3 is TGTGCCAGCAGCCTAACTAGCGGTCGCAGGTACGAGCAGTACTTC. Protein sequence: CASSLTSGRRYEQYF.

The table lists this clonotype with many counts. V and J are TRBV20-1 and TRBJ2-7; 10 bases match TRBD2. The CDR3 is 15 amino acids. Germline trimming cut 2 bases from V and 2 bases from J; bases unmatched to any gene: 6. CDR1 DFQATT and CDR2 SNEGSKA come from the germline V gene (reference sequence). The CDR3 protein is CSARTTSGTAYEQYF. In nucleotides, the CDR3 is TGCAGTGCTAGAACCACTAGCGGGACGGCCTACGAGCAGTACTTC.

This clonotype has ten or more counts. The rearrangement uses TRBV19 and TRBJ2-2; D may correspond to TRBD1 or TRBD2 (5 bases each). The V and J ends lost 7 bases and 1 base respectively, with 22 bases between them. The length of the CDR3 is 18 residues. CDR1 and CDR2 from the germline V gene are LNHDA and SQIVND (reference sequence). The CDR3 region has the DNA TGTGCCAGTACCCGACCGGGACGGCGACCATTGAACACCGGGGAGCTGTTTTTT. Protein sequence: CASTRPGRRPLNTGELFF.

This clonotype was detected a few times. The chain uses TRBV9 and TRBJ2-7; unclear D gene. The CDR3 has 14 amino acids. V dropped 0 bases and J dropped 2 bases, with 9 bases sitting between them. Germline CDR1 reads SGDLS; CDR2 reads YYNGEE. The CDR3 loop is CASSVEAVPYEQYF. In nucleotides, the CDR3 is TGTGCCAGCAGCGTAGAGGCGGTTCCCTACGAGCAGTACTTC.

The chain is built from TRBV18 and TRBJ2-4; D is uncertain. In germline, CDR1 is KGHSH, CDR2 LQKENI. V was cut by 3 bases and J by 1 base, with 7 bases left in between. There are 14 residues in the CDR3. The CDR3 is CASSPTRAKNIQYF. The CDR3 DNA reads as TGTGCCAGCTCACCTACAAGGGCCAAAAACATTCAGTACTTC.

This clonotype was detected many times. Sequence at one end of the junction differs from germline and may be a read error. CDR3 protein: CASSLDSETQYF. CDR3 bases: TGCGCCAGCAGCTTGGACAGTGAGACCCAGTACTTC. The chain links TRBV11-2 to TRBJ2-5, with D perhaps matching TRBD1 (6 bases). The CDR3 is 12 residues long. The germline CDR1 and CDR2 sequences are SGHAT and FQNNGV.

This clonotype was counted ten times or more. The V gene is TRBV2, the J gene TRBJ2-2; TRBD2 might be the D (5 bases). The CDR3 extends over 15 amino acids. Trimming removed 3 bases at V and 5 bases at J, with 13 bases between. CDR1 is SNHLY, CDR2 FYNNEI, per germline. CDR3 in amino acids: CASSERVVGTGELFF. CDR3 nucleotides: TGTGCCAGCAGTGAGAGGGTTGTAGGGACCGGGGAGCTGTTTTTT. The full variable domain, its missing parts supplied by reference TRBV2 and TRBJ2-2, is EPEVTQTPSHQVTQMGQEVILRCVPISNHLYFYWYRQILGQKVEFLVSFYNNEISEKSEIFDDQFSVERPDGSNFTLKIRSTKLEDSAMYFCASSERVVGTGELFFGEGSRLTVL.